The TCR beta chain described here comes from a study of cytomegalovirus exposure and HLA in healthy donors. This clone occurred a few times. With 60 Vbeta and 13 Jbeta primers, the PCR was carried out. The data were produced by immunoSEQ multiplex PCR, yet TCRdb's version contains in-frame clones alone and is incomplete. Of 130,000 to 150,000 clones listed, around four fifths are singletons. The CDR3 length is 14 residues. V was clipped by 6 bases and J by 2 bases, with 12 bases between them. CDR1 and CDR2 from the germline V gene are MNHEY and SMNVEV (reference sequence). This receptor was obtained from a woman aged 55-69 years in good health and CMV-seropositive. The specimen was PBMCs. This rearrangement joins TRBV27 to TRBJ2-3; D possibly corresponds to TRBD2 (5 bases). The CDR3 loop is CASSLDLPTDTQYF. The CDR3 DNA sequence: TGTGCCAGCAGCCTGGACTTGCCCACAGATACGCAGTATTTT.